Described below is a single T cell receptor beta chain sequence and its context. The CDR3 totals 16 residues. The J segment lost 4 bases and the V segment lost 5 bases, leaving 11 bases of the junction unmatched. 5'RACE template switching generated TCR cDNA, adding a universal primer site and UMIs. TCRdb redid the calling of the 5' RACE reads with MiXCR, one entry per CDR3 protein. The repertoire holds 500,000 to 650,000 distinct CDR3 sequences, with about 12% as singletons. These data belong to a study of T cells after yellow fever vaccination. The source was PBMCs, collected on the day of the yellow fever booster vaccination. The sequence came from a man aged 25 to 40 who received the YFV17D yellow fever vaccine. The rearrangement links TRBV12-3 or TRBV12-4 to TRBJ2-1, with 7 bases aligning to TRBD2. DNA for the CDR3: TGTGCCAGCAGTCCTGACCCTGGACTAGTGTACAATGAGCAGTTCTTC. It encodes CASSPDPGLVYNEQFF.